Below, one T cell receptor (beta chain) is given with its context. This entry is derived from a study of technical replicates of blood from a handful of donors. The CDR3 is made up of 13 amino acids. V was trimmed by 6 bases and J by 4 bases, leaving 12 bases between them. Germline V CDR1 and CDR2: MDHEN, SYDVKM. The repertoire was sequenced with immunoSEQ multiplex PCR; TCRdb's copy has only in-frame clones and lacks some. The sample lists 65,000 to 95,000 clones, around 97% occurring once. Source material: T cells isolated from PBMCs. V usage is TRBV28 and J usage is TRBJ2-5; TRBD1 might be the D (5 bases). This sequence was found in a human donor in good health. CDR3 bases: TGTGCCAGCAGGCAAAGGGGTGTAGAGACCCAGTACTTC. It codes for CASRQRGVETQYF. Full variable domain (remainder filled in from reference TRBV28 and TRBJ2-5): DVKVTQSSRYLVKRTGEKVFLECVQDMDHENMFWYRQDPGLGLRLIYFSYDVKMKEKGDIPEGYSVSREKKERFSLILESASTNQTSMYLCASRQRGVETQYFGPGTRLLVL.